These 6 T cell receptor beta chains were all obtained from the same sample, sequenced in a study of blood T cell repertoires in COVID-19. TCRdb's table, derived via immunoSEQ multiplex PCR, lists solely in-frame clones and lacks some. The sample has approximately 170,000 clones; around four fifths are singletons. The sequenced material came from PBMCs or T cells enriched from blood (not recorded which). Source of these receptors: a woman aged 45-65 years who had recovered from COVID-19.

The rearrangement joins TRBV7-2 to TRBJ2-7, with 11 bases aligning to TRBD2. J gave up 3 bases and V 1 base, and 8 bases lay outside the gene matches. Germline V gives CDR1 SGHTA, CDR2 FQGNSA. This CDR3 has 17 amino acids. This CDR3 reads CASSLVSPGLADYEQYF. For the CDR3, the DNA is TGTGCCAGCAGCTTAGTTAGTCCGGGACTAGCGGACTACGAGCAGTACTTC.

The chain is built from TRBV29-1 and TRBJ2-1, with TRBD1 matching 8 bases. The germline V gene has CDR1 SQVTM and CDR2 ANQGSEA. The CDR3 totals 16 residues. After removal of 0 bases from V and 0 bases from J, the junction contained 4 bases not matched to a gene. CDR3 residues: CSVEDQTGGSYNEQFF. The DNA for the CDR3 is TGCAGCGTTGAAGATCAAACAGGGGGCTCCTACAATGAGCAGTTCTTC.

The V gene is TRBV6-5, the J gene TRBJ2-3; no firm D call. Trimming pared 0 bases from V and 2 bases from J, leaving 6 bases between. CDR3 length equals 14 residues. CDR1 is MNHEY and CDR2 is SVGAGI in the germline V gene. The CDR3 is CASSYSPYTDTQYF. The CDR3, as DNA: TGTGCCAGCAGTTACTCGCCCTACACAGATACGCAGTATTTT.

The chain has TRBV5-4 and TRBJ1-4; TRBD1 is a possible D gene (5 bases). Germline CDR1 is SGHNT and CDR2 is YYREEE (reference sequence). The CDR3 is 15 amino acids. Trimming shortened V by 0 bases and J by 4 bases, and 10 bases separated the two germline ends. The CDR3 DNA reads TGTGCCAGCAGCTTGGAGGCAGGGATTAATGAAAAACTGTTTTTT. This translates into CASSLEAGINEKLFF.

The chain is built from TRBV10-3 and TRBJ2-2; 7 bases are shared with TRBD1. Trimming took 6 bases from V and 7 from J; bases not matched to a gene: 5. The CDR3 has 13 amino acids. CDR1 and CDR2 (germline): ENHRY, SYGVKD. This CDR3 reads CAIRQGVSGELFF. In DNA form, the CDR3 reads TGTGCCATCAGGCAGGGGGTTAGCGGGGAGCTGTTTTTT.

J is TRBJ2-1 and V is TRBV9; 10 nucleotides match TRBD2. The CDR3 extends over 14 amino acids. Unmatched junction bases numbered 2, after V lost 3 bases and J lost 5 bases. Germline CDR1 reads SGDLS; CDR2 reads YYNGEE. The DNA for the CDR3 is TGTGCCAGCAGCGGGACTAGCGGAAACAATGAGCAGTTCTTC. Translating gives CASSGTSGNNEQFF.